Reported below is one T cell receptor (beta chain). Antigen: not known. Unique molecular identifiers were present in the TCR beta cDNA libraries. With about 1 to 11 million T cells as the source, roughly 0.5 million cDNA molecules resulted. MiXCR, applied by TCRdb to the PCR reads, yields one record per CDR3 protein. The data hold 820,000 or so distinct CDR3 sequences, with roughly half observed a single time. This entry belongs to a study of post-analysis software for immune sequencing data. V was clipped by 7 bases and J by 0 bases; unmatched bases: 8. There are 15 residues in the CDR3. Germline CDR1 reads MGHDK; CDR2 reads SYGVNS. Study-level points and caveats: Strong co-clustering by F measure was seen for same-batch samples. Significantly lower normalized Chao1 diversity was seen in multiple sclerosis patients than in controls. Patients showed TRBV5-6, TRBV5-1 and TRBV20-1 among a few TRBV segments more frequent than in controls.

The chain recombines TRBV25-1 with TRBJ2-7; TRBD1 matches 8 bases. Sequenced input: blood. The TCR sequence derives from a girl aged 5 to 17 with multiple sclerosis. Written as DNA, the CDR3 is TGTGCCAGCACCTCGGGACAGGCCAGCTCCTACGAGCAGTACTTC. Its protein is CASTSGQASSYEQYF.